These 2 T cell receptor beta chains were sequenced from one sample in a study of beta chain features in type 1 diabetes. Study conclusions and caveats: There was a moderate but significant shortening of TCRB CDR3s in all four CD4+ subsets of Type 1 diabetes patients.

These receptors have no known antigen. Reverse transcribing all isolated RNA meant expressed TCRB transcripts were sequenced. Only in-frame clones appear in the TCRdb table, and some are missing; sequencing was by immunoSEQ multiplex PCR. Of hundreds of thousands of clones in the sample, about an eighth are singletons; the top ten hold around 0.022%. The specimen sequenced was naive CD4+ T cells from blood. The receptors originated from a man between 18 and 35 years old with type 1 diabetes.

The V and J genes are TRBV18 and TRBJ2-3; no firm D call. The germline gives CDR1 KGHSH, CDR2 LQKENI. This CDR3 contains 15 residues. The V end lost 2 bases, the J end lost 1 base, and 10 bases lay between the germline ends. CDR3 sequence: CASSPSLTGTDTQYF. CDR3 in DNA: TGTGCCAGCTCACCATCTCTAACAGGCACAGATACGCAGTATTTT.

The chain couples TRBV5-1 to TRBJ2-1; 9 bases align to TRBD1. Germline loops: CDR1 SGHRS, CDR2 YFSETQ. This CDR3 has 15 amino acids. Losses at the gene ends were 2 bases for V and 7 bases for J; bases not matched to a gene: 7. Here the CDR3 reads CASSFSGTGQNEQFF. CDR3 nucleotides: TGCGCCAGCAGCTTTTCCGGGACAGGGCAGAATGAGCAGTTCTTC.